The 7 T cell receptor beta chains below all came from one sample that was sequenced in a study of blood T cell repertoires in COVID-19. Repertoires were generated with immunoSEQ multiplex PCR, while TCRdb's copy carries only in-frame clones and drops some. The sample contains 90,000 to 100,000 clones, about 80% of which appear only once. The sequenced sample consisted of peripheral blood. The receptors were gathered from a man in his 60s with acute or convalescent COVID-19.

This chain uses TRBV4-1 with TRBJ2-5; D may be TRBD2 (6 bases). With 4 bases removed from V and 3 bases from J, the gap between germline ends came to 15 bases. The CDR3 spans 15 residues. CDR1 is MGHRA and CDR2 is YSYEKL in the germline V gene. CDR3 loop: CASSPRRLVEETQYF. CDR3 DNA: TGCGCCAGCAGCCCACGGAGACTAGTGGAAGAGACCCAGTACTTC.

V and J are TRBV6-5 and TRBJ2-3; 10 nucleotides match TRBD1. Germline CDR1 MNHEY, CDR2 SVGAGI. The CDR3 is 15 residues long. Trimming took 6 bases from V and 4 from J; bases not matched to a gene: 7. CDR3 sequence: CASSFRDRGADTQYF. CDR3 sequence (DNA): TGTGCCAGCAGCTTCCGGGACAGGGGTGCAGATACGCAGTATTTT.

V usage is TRBV5-6 and J usage is TRBJ1-5, with TRBD1 as a possible D gene (6 bases). Trimming took off 4 bases at V and 2 bases at J, with 13 bases between the two ends. The CDR3 covers 15 residues. CDR1 SGHDT and CDR2 YYEEEE come from the germline V gene. The CDR3 nucleotides read TGTGCCAGCAGCGGCAGAGGGGGGGGCAATCAGCCCCAGCATTTT. Translated, it gives CASSGRGGGNQPQHF.

This chain links TRBV27 with TRBJ2-7; 8 bases fit TRBD1. V shed 5 bases, J shed 3 bases, and the junction held 6 bases outside the gene matches. The CDR3 sequence is 14 residues long. Germline V gives CDR1 MNHEY, CDR2 SMNVEV (reference sequence). This CDR3 is CASSPGGENYEQYV. The CDR3 region has the DNA TGTGCCAGCAGTCCAGGGGGCGAAAACTACGAGCAGTACGTC.

J is TRBJ1-2 and V is TRBV5-5; 8 bases align to TRBD1. The CDR3 runs 14 residues. Germline values: CDR1 SGHKS, CDR2 YYEKEE (reference sequence). V trimming: 0 bases; J trimming: 7 bases; junction bases outside the gene matches: 5. The DNA for the CDR3 is TGTGCCAGCAGCTTGGCGGACAGGGAAGGTGGCTACACCTTC. As protein: CASSLADREGGYTF. Complete variable domain (other parts from reference TRBV5-5 and TRBJ1-2): DAGVTQSPTHLIKTRGQQVTLRCSPISGHKSVSWYQQVLGQGPQFIFQYYEKEERGRGNFPDRFSARQFPNYSSELNVNALLLGDSALYLCASSLADREGGYTFGSGTRLTVV.

J is TRBJ1-5 and V is TRBV18, with 9 bases aligning to TRBD1. V lost 6 bases, J lost 0 bases, and 9 bases stayed unmatched. This CDR3 contains 17 residues. Per germline, CDR1 KGHSH and CDR2 LQKENI. CDR3 bases: TGTGCCAGCTCCCGAGGGGGACAGGGAATTAGCAATCAGCCCCAGCATTTT. Translated: CASSRGGQGISNQPQHF.

V usage is TRBV19 and J usage is TRBJ1-1; 9 bases agree with TRBD1. This CDR3 is 17 amino acids long. The germline V gene encodes CDR1 LNHDA and CDR2 SQIVND (reference sequence). Trimming removed 4 bases from V and 2 bases from J; junction bases left unmatched: 11. In DNA form, the CDR3 reads TGTGCCAGTAGTACGACTGGACAGGGGCCGGGCAACACTGAAGCTTTCTTT. Translating gives CASSTTGQGPGNTEAFF. The full variable domain, completed using reference TRBV19 and TRBJ1-1, is DGGITQSPKYLFRKEGQNVTLSCEQNLNHDAMYWYRQDPGQGLRLIYYSQIVNDFQKGDIAEGYSVSREKKESFPLTVTSAQKNPTAFYLCASSTTGQGPGNTEAFFGQGTRLTVV.